These T cell receptor beta chains were read from a single sample in a study of blood T cells in healthy people across ages. TCRdb re-called the 5' RACE reads through MiXCR, storing one row per CDR3 protein. The sample yields about 830,000 distinct CDR3 sequences, about 59% seen once. The sample consisted of blood. These receptors were collected from a man younger than 45 in good health. Each CDR3 is given with its conserved first and last residue. The D gene is left open where the match is weak. Clone size appears in some rows only: once, few, many, or a class for an expanded clone.

clone_size: .
d_call: TRBD1
v_call: TRBV4-3
j_call: TRBJ1-6
cdr3_nt: TGCGCCAGCAGCCTTTCGACAGGGAGTTATTCACCCCTCCACTTT
cdr3_aa: CASSLSTGSYSPLHF

clone_size: .
d_call: .
v_call: TRBV29-1
j_call: TRBJ2-3
cdr3_nt: TGCAGCGTTGAAGATCGAGATACGCAGTATTTT
cdr3_aa: CSVEDRDTQYF

clone_size: .
d_call: .
v_call: TRBV29-1
j_call: TRBJ1-5
cdr3_nt: TGCAGCGTTGAAGGTCAGGGCCCCTATAGCAATCAGCCCCAGCATTTT
cdr3_aa: CSVEGQGPYSNQPQHF

clone_size: .
d_call: .
v_call: TRBV20-1
j_call: TRBJ2-7
cdr3_nt: TGCAGTGCTAGCCCGGCTTGGCCGTCTTACGAGCAGTACTTC
cdr3_aa: CSASPAWPSYEQYF

clone_size: .
d_call: TRBD2
v_call: TRBV20-1
j_call: TRBJ2-3
cdr3_nt: TGCAGTGCTAGAACGGGGGGGGCGGATACGCAGTATTTT
cdr3_aa: CSARTGGADTQYF

clone_size: .
d_call: .
v_call: TRBV11-2
j_call: TRBJ2-7
cdr3_nt: TGTGCCAGCAGCTCTTGGACGGTCCCCTACGAGCAGTACTTC
cdr3_aa: CASSSWTVPYEQYF

clone_size: few
d_call: TRBD2
v_call: TRBV11-2
j_call: TRBJ2-1
cdr3_nt: TGTGCCAGCAGACCTCGACGACTAGCGGGGGGGCAGGGGACCTACAATGAGCAGTTCTTC
cdr3_aa: CASRPRRLAGGQGTYNEQFF

clone_size: .
d_call: TRBD1
v_call: TRBV29-1
j_call: TRBJ1-2
cdr3_nt: TGCAGCGTTCCGGGACAGGGCGAGAGCTACACCTTC
cdr3_aa: CSVPGQGESYTF

clone_size: .
d_call: .
v_call: TRBV20-1
j_call: TRBJ2-1
cdr3_nt: TGCAGTGCTAGAGAATCGACTAATGAGCAGTTCTTC
cdr3_aa: CSARESTNEQFF

clone_size: few
d_call: .
v_call: TRBV27
j_call: TRBJ2-3
cdr3_nt: TGTGCCAGCAGTCCCCCCTTCGCTGGGGATACGCAGTATTTT
cdr3_aa: CASSPPFAGDTQYF

clone_size: .
d_call: .
v_call: TRBV20-1
j_call: TRBJ1-1
cdr3_nt: TGCAGTTACAGGGAGATTGAAGCTTTCTTT
cdr3_aa: CSYREIEAFF

clone_size: .
d_call: .
v_call: TRBV20-1
j_call: TRBJ1-6
cdr3_nt: TGCAGTGCTGTACCCATCATCTATAATTCACCCCTCCACTTT
cdr3_aa: CSAVPIIYNSPLHF

clone_size: .
d_call: TRBD2
v_call: TRBV2
j_call: TRBJ2-3
cdr3_nt: TGTGCCAGCAGATATATAGCGGGGGGCTTCACAGATACGCAGTATTTT
cdr3_aa: CASRYIAGGFTDTQYF

clone_size: .
d_call: .
v_call: TRBV9
j_call: TRBJ2-3
cdr3_nt: TGTGCCAGCAGCAGGATCTTTTCCCACACAGATACGCAGTATTTT
cdr3_aa: CASSRIFSHTDTQYF

clone_size: .
d_call: .
v_call: TRBV24-1
j_call: TRBJ2-3
cdr3_nt: TGTGCCACCAGTGGGTGGGCCTCGGGGCAGTATTTT
cdr3_aa: CATSGWASGQYF

clone_size: .
d_call: .
v_call: TRBV28
j_call: TRBJ2-3
cdr3_nt: TGTGCCAGCAGTTTACCCACGGGGGCCCCAGATACGCAGTATTTT
cdr3_aa: CASSLPTGAPDTQYF

clone_size: .
d_call: .
v_call: TRBV21-1
j_call: TRBJ2-1
cdr3_nt: TGTGCCACCTGCCTTTGGGCTAGCGGGGGGTTTTACAATGAGCAGTTCTTC
cdr3_aa: CATCLWASGGFYNEQFF

clone_size: .
d_call: TRBD1
v_call: TRBV5-6
j_call: TRBJ1-5
cdr3_nt: TGTGCCAGCAGCCGAGACAGGGGAGGAGTGCAGCCCCAGCATTTT
cdr3_aa: CASSRDRGGVQPQHF

clone_size: few
d_call: .
v_call: TRBV3-1
j_call: TRBJ2-7
cdr3_nt: TGTGCCAGCAGCCCAAGTGGACAGGGAGGGACCTACGAGCAGTACTTC
cdr3_aa: CASSPSGQGGTYEQYF

clone_size: .
d_call: TRBD1
v_call: TRBV5-1
j_call: TRBJ2-5
cdr3_nt: TGCGCCAGCAGCTTCGACAGGGGGGGTCACAATGAGCAGTACTTC
cdr3_aa: CASSFDRGGHNEQYF

clone_size: .
d_call: TRBD2
v_call: TRBV29-1
j_call: TRBJ2-3
cdr3_nt: TGCAGCGTCATTGGAGCTAGCGGGGGAACAGATACGCAGTATTTT
cdr3_aa: CSVIGASGGTDTQYF

clone_size: .
d_call: TRBD1
v_call: TRBV18
j_call: TRBJ2-7
cdr3_nt: TGTGCCAGCTCACCAGGGACAGGGAATAGGGAGCAGTACTTC
cdr3_aa: CASSPGTGNREQYF

clone_size: .
d_call: .
v_call: TRBV29-1
j_call: TRBJ1-2
cdr3_nt: TGCAGCGTTGAACCCCAGGGGCTTAACTATGGCTACACCTTC
cdr3_aa: CSVEPQGLNYGYTF

clone_size: .
d_call: TRBD2
v_call: TRBV7-6
j_call: TRBJ2-3
cdr3_nt: TGTGCCAGCAGCTTAGCGCGTCTAGCGGGGGGTCCTTTGATAGGAGATACGCAGTATTTT
cdr3_aa: CASSLARLAGGPLIGDTQYF

clone_size: few
d_call: .
v_call: TRBV9
j_call: TRBJ2-6
cdr3_nt: TGTGCCAGCAGCGTAGAGAGGGTTGGGGCCAACGTCCTGACTTTC
cdr3_aa: CASSVERVGANVLTF

clone_size: once
d_call: TRBD2
v_call: TRBV28
j_call: TRBJ2-2
cdr3_nt: TGTGCCAGCAGTTCCGGGGGGTGTGCTACCGGGGAGCTGTTTTTT
cdr3_aa: CASSSGGCATGELFF

clone_size: .
d_call: TRBD1
v_call: TRBV6-2/TRBV6-3
j_call: TRBJ2-1
cdr3_nt: TGTGCCAGCAGTCAGACAGGGTGGAATGAGCAGTTCTTC
cdr3_aa: CASSQTGWNEQFF

clone_size: few
d_call: .
v_call: TRBV5-6
j_call: TRBJ2-1
cdr3_nt: TGTGCCAGCAGCTTCCGGGACGCTTACAATGAGCAGTTCTTC
cdr3_aa: CASSFRDAYNEQFF

clone_size: .
d_call: .
v_call: TRBV20-1
j_call: TRBJ2-1
cdr3_nt: TGCAGTGCTACCGCGGGACCCTACAATGAGCAGTTCTTC
cdr3_aa: CSATAGPYNEQFF

clone_size: .
d_call: TRBD1
v_call: TRBV5-6
j_call: TRBJ1-5
cdr3_nt: TGTGCCAGCAGCCTTACAGGGGGCGGGTTTCAGCCCCAGCATTTT
cdr3_aa: CASSLTGGGFQPQHF

clone_size: .
d_call: .
v_call: TRBV9
j_call: TRBJ2-7
cdr3_nt: TGTGCCAGCAGCGTAGGGGGCTTCGCAGCGGATGAGCAGTACTTC
cdr3_aa: CASSVGGFAADEQYF

clone_size: .
d_call: .
v_call: TRBV7-7
j_call: TRBJ2-5
cdr3_nt: TGTGCCAGCAGCGTTAGCCCGACGGCAGAGACCCAGTACTTC
cdr3_aa: CASSVSPTAETQYF

clone_size: .
d_call: .
v_call: TRBV9
j_call: TRBJ2-1
cdr3_nt: TGTGCCAGCAGCGTAGCGGGGGGCGAAGGGGATGAGCAGTTCTTC
cdr3_aa: CASSVAGGEGDEQFF

clone_size: .
d_call: .
v_call: TRBV11-1
j_call: TRBJ2-1
cdr3_nt: TGTGCCAGCAGCTTATTTATCTCCTACAATGAGCAGTTCTTC
cdr3_aa: CASSLFISYNEQFF

clone_size: .
d_call: .
v_call: TRBV2
j_call: TRBJ2-5
cdr3_nt: TGTGCCAGCAGTGTTCTGACGGGGGAGACCCAGTACTTC
cdr3_aa: CASSVLTGETQYF

clone_size: .
d_call: .
v_call: TRBV29-1
j_call: TRBJ1-5
cdr3_nt: TGCAGCGTTGCCCTGGACACCAATGCCAATCAGCCCCAGCATTTT
cdr3_aa: CSVALDTNANQPQHF

clone_size: .
d_call: TRBD2
v_call: TRBV20-1
j_call: TRBJ2-5
cdr3_nt: TGCAGTGCTATACTTCCAGCGGGGGGGCTTGGAAGAGAGACCCAGTACTTC
cdr3_aa: CSAILPAGGLGRETQYF

clone_size: few
d_call: .
v_call: TRBV10-3
j_call: TRBJ2-2
cdr3_nt: TGTGCCACCCAGTACACCGGGGAGCTGTTTTTT
cdr3_aa: CATQYTGELFF

clone_size: .
d_call: .
v_call: TRBV5-1
j_call: TRBJ1-6
cdr3_nt: TGCGCCAGCAGCCGGGATGGGAGCTCCTATAATTCACCCCTCCACTTT
cdr3_aa: CASSRDGSSYNSPLHF

clone_size: .
d_call: TRBD2
v_call: TRBV7-2
j_call: TRBJ2-5
cdr3_nt: TGTGCCAGCAGGAAAGGGTCCAGCGGGGCGATCCAAGAGACCCAGTACTTC
cdr3_aa: CASRKGSSGAIQETQYF

clone_size: .
d_call: .
v_call: TRBV12-3/TRBV12-4
j_call: TRBJ1-1
cdr3_nt: TGTGCCAGCAGTGTAACAGAGATGAACACTGAAGCTTTCTTT
cdr3_aa: CASSVTEMNTEAFF

clone_size: .
d_call: .
v_call: TRBV9
j_call: TRBJ2-3
cdr3_nt: TGTGCCAGCAGCGTAACTGGGTCAGATACGCAGTATTTT
cdr3_aa: CASSVTGSDTQYF

clone_size: .
d_call: .
v_call: TRBV10-3
j_call: TRBJ1-2
cdr3_nt: TGTGCCATCGGAGAGTCGTGGTACACCTTC
cdr3_aa: CAIGESWYTF

clone_size: few
d_call: .
v_call: TRBV29-1
j_call: TRBJ2-1
cdr3_nt: TGCAGCGTGGACTCCGGGCGTTCCTACAATGAGCAGTTCTTC
cdr3_aa: CSVDSGRSYNEQFF

clone_size: .
d_call: TRBD1
v_call: TRBV6-5
j_call: TRBJ1-2
cdr3_nt: TGTGCCAGCAGGACCACACAGGGGATCTATGGCTACACCTTC
cdr3_aa: CASRTTQGIYGYTF

clone_size: .
d_call: TRBD1
v_call: TRBV27
j_call: TRBJ1-2
cdr3_nt: TGTGCCAGCAGTGTATCGAGGAACAGGGGGGGTGGCTACACCTTC
cdr3_aa: CASSVSRNRGGGYTF

clone_size: .
d_call: .
v_call: TRBV7-8
j_call: TRBJ2-5
cdr3_nt: TGTGCCAGCAGACGGACCCGGGACACCTTGGCGGAGACCCAGTACTTC
cdr3_aa: CASRRTRDTLAETQYF

clone_size: few
d_call: TRBD2
v_call: TRBV4-3
j_call: TRBJ2-1
cdr3_nt: TGCGCCAGCAGCCCCCGGACTAGCGGGGCCTACAATGAGCAGTTCTTC
cdr3_aa: CASSPRTSGAYNEQFF

clone_size: .
d_call: TRBD1
v_call: TRBV6-2/TRBV6-3
j_call: TRBJ2-5
cdr3_nt: TGTGCCAGCATTAAGACAGGGAAAGAGACCCAGTACTTC
cdr3_aa: CASIKTGKETQYF

clone_size: .
d_call: .
v_call: TRBV15
j_call: TRBJ2-7
cdr3_nt: TGTGCCACCAGCAGAGTGACCGGGACAAGGGGTTACGAGCAGTACTTC
cdr3_aa: CATSRVTGTRGYEQYF

clone_size: .
d_call: .
v_call: TRBV5-6
j_call: TRBJ2-7
cdr3_nt: TGTGCCAGCAGCTCCGAAGGGGGGATGGGGGAGAGCTCCTACGAGCAGTACTTC
cdr3_aa: CASSSEGGMGESSYEQYF

clone_size: .
d_call: .
v_call: TRBV29-1
j_call: TRBJ2-1
cdr3_nt: TGCAGCGTTGTTCAACATGAGCAGTTCTTC
cdr3_aa: CSVVQHEQFF

clone_size: .
d_call: TRBD1
v_call: TRBV10-3
j_call: TRBJ2-5
cdr3_nt: TGTGCCAGCGACAGGGGGAGAGAGACCCAGTACTTC
cdr3_aa: CASDRGRETQYF

clone_size: .
d_call: .
v_call: TRBV30
j_call: TRBJ2-5
cdr3_nt: TGTGCCTGGAATGGGGGGCTAGGAGAGACCCAGTACTTC
cdr3_aa: CAWNGGLGETQYF

clone_size: .
d_call: TRBD1
v_call: TRBV12-3/TRBV12-4
j_call: TRBJ1-2
cdr3_nt: TGTGCCAGCAGTACAGGACAGGGAAACTATGGCTACACCTTC
cdr3_aa: CASSTGQGNYGYTF